This paragraph reports one T cell receptor (beta chain). Its antigen is as yet unknown. Trimming cost V 5 bases and J 6 bases, with 9 bases left between them. The germline CDR1 and CDR2 sequences are SSHAT and FNYEAQ (reference sequence). The length of the CDR3 is 12 residues. The template used for profiling TCR beta VDJ and CDR3 was genomic DNA. Using its own MiXCR run on the reads, TCRdb lists one record per CDR3 protein. Among 190,000 or so distinct CDR3 sequences listed, roughly 50% were seen once. Patients picked for sequencing had shown CD8+CD57+ cell expansion detected by flow cytometry. These data come from a study of CD8+CD57+ T cells in acquired aplastic anemia. Points from the study as a whole: The same twenty-nine CD8+ CDR3 sequences occurred in patients and in controls.

The V and J genes are TRBV7-7 and TRBJ2-3; D remains unclear. The sequence was collected from a human donor with aplastic anemia. Sample: sorted CD4+, CD8+, or CD8+CD57+ T cells (not recorded which) from PBMCs. Written as DNA, the CDR3 is TGTGCCAGCAGCCCACCCGGCGATACGCAGTATTTT. The encoded protein is CASSPPGDTQYF.